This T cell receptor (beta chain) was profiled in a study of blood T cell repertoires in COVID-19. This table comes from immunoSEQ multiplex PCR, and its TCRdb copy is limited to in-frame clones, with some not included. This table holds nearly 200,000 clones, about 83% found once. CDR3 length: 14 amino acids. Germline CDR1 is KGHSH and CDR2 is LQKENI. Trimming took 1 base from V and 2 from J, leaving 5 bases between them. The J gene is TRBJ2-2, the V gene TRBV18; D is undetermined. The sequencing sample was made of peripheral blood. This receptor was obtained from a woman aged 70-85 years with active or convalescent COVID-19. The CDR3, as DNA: TGTGCCAGCTCACCACAACACAACACCGGGGAGCTGTTTTTT. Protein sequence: CASSPQHNTGELFF.